This TCR beta chain was observed in a study of naive CD8 T cells in extremely preterm neonates. Whole-study results and caveats: Relative to older groups, preterm infants had shorter, less trimmed CDR3s with fewer N additions.

On this clone: No antigen is known for it.

Clones were read by immunoSEQ multiplex PCR, and TCRdb kept only the in-frame ones, dropping some. Of about 7,900 clones listed, 95% to 98% are singletons. Germline CDR1 SGHDT, CDR2 YYEEEE. This CDR3 has 13 residues. Between the trimmed V and J ends, which lost 6 bases and 6 bases, there was a span of 13 bases. Peripheral blood came from healthy roughly 16-56 month-old surgical children and healthy nonsmoking adults. Sequenced input: naive CD8+ T cells from blood. This TCR was sampled from a human donor in good health. J is TRBJ2-1 and V is TRBV5-6, with TRBD2 as a possible D gene (6 bases). The CDR3 DNA is TGTGCCAGCATCCTCCAGGGAGGCAATGAGCAGTTCTTC. It translates to CASILQGGNEQFF.